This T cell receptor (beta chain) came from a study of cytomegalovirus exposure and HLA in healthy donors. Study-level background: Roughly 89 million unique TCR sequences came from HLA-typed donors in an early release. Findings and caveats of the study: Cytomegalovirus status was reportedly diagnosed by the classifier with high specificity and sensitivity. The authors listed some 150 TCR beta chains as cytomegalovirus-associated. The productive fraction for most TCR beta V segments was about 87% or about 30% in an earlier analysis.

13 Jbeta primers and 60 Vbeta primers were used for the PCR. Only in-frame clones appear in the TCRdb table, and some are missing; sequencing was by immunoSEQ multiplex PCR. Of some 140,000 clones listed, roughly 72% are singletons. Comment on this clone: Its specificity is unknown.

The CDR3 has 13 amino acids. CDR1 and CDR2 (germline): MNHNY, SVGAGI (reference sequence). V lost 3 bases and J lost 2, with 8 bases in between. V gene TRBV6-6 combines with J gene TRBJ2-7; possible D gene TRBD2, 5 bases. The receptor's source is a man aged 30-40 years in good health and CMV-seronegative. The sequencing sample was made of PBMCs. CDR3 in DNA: TGTGCCAGCAGTTATAGCGATGCCTACGAGCAGTACTTC. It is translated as CASSYSDAYEQYF.